This T cell receptor (beta chain) originates from a study of cytomegalovirus exposure and HLA in healthy donors. For the study at large: When 350 to 500 donors were genotyped, roughly 82% of them were found to fall in the Caucasian-associated ancestry cluster. Study results and caveats: The study carried out a later analysis of TCR beta sequences. It associated roughly 17,000 of them with specific HLA alleles at a false discovery rate of 0.05.

PCR used 60 Vbeta primers and 13 Jbeta primers. Clones were read by immunoSEQ multiplex PCR, and TCRdb kept only the in-frame ones, dropping some. The data hold 90,000 to 150,000 clones, with about 81% observed a single time. To note about this clone: What it recognizes is unknown.

The V gene's germline CDR1 is SGHVS and CDR2 FNYEAQ. The V and J ends lost 4 bases and 4 bases, in that order; junction bases with no gene match: 15. This CDR3 contains 18 residues. V gene TRBV7-6 combines with J gene TRBJ2-1, with TRBD2 matching over 8 bases. This receptor was obtained from a woman between 35 and 50 years old in good health and CMV-seropositive. The sample was PBMCs. CDR3 DNA: TGTGCCAGCAGCTCCTCCCCCCTTGGGCGGGGGGATTACAATGAGCAGTTCTTC. This gives the protein CASSSSPLGRGDYNEQFF. Full variable domain (outside the CDR3, taken from reference TRBV7-6 and TRBJ2-1): GAGVSQSPRYKVTKRGQDVALRCDPISGHVSLYWYRQALGQGPEFLTYFNYEAQQDKSGLPNDRFSAERPEGSISTLTIQRTEQRDSAMYRCASSSSPLGRGDYNEQFFGPGTRLTVL.